A selection of T cell receptor beta chains follows, all from one sample in a study of T cells after yellow fever vaccination. Using its own MiXCR run on the 5' RACE reads, TCRdb lists one record per CDR3 protein. The profile shows 250,000 to 350,000 distinct CDR3 sequences, around 7.3% of them singletons. The sample here was PBMCs, taken roughly 45 days after the first yellow fever vaccination. These receptor sequences come from a man aged 18 to 29 who received the YFV17D yellow fever vaccine. CDR3s leave out the opening cysteine and the closing phenylalanine or tryptophan. The D gene is left open where the match is weak.

CDR3aa	v_gene	d_gene
ASSQEGAWDTEAF	TRBV4-1	-
ASSLGASGGLAYNEQF	TRBV11-2	TRBD2
ASGLGTTSGRFDTQY	TRBV12-5	TRBD2
ASSLVAAAYNEQF	TRBV11-2	-
SAADGNNSPLH	TRBV20-1	-
ASSSPGQGSYEQY	TRBV27	TRBD1
ASSYGGERQGNYGYT	TRBV7-2	-
ASSLDFTTDTQY	TRBV7-9	-
ASSGWMNTEAF	TRBV5-5	-
ASSLTFGTGQGPNYGYT	TRBV7-3	-
ASSQSPDRNTEAF	TRBV3-1	-
SVEYRDIIGEY	TRBV29-1	-
ASSKNRKNTEAF	TRBV6-1	-
ATRGGPTEAF	TRBV6-2/TRBV6-3	TRBD1
ASSYGGGANVLT	TRBV6-2/TRBV6-3	-
SARDGSSGGTDTQY	TRBV20-1	TRBD2
ASSGGAGTSYNEQF	TRBV2	TRBD2
SARDPREDYGYT	TRBV20-1	-
ASSLGAQDNEQF	TRBV5-1	-
ATPDLPQETQY	TRBV4-3	-
SARASGTYNEQF	TRBV20-1	TRBD2
ASSPLGGGGAPWELF	TRBV4-1	TRBD2
ASSLTGIGGDTQY	TRBV5-6	-
ASSLDFVAGELF	TRBV7-2	-
ASSPNTGELF	TRBV3-1	-
ASSLNSGGYKETQY	TRBV7-9	TRBD2
ASSLQGTYT	TRBV5-4	-
ASSFLIRVAGANVLT	TRBV7-2	-
ASSLVPLPQEEAF	TRBV5-1	-
ASNRKDWYSNQPQH	TRBV6-2/TRBV6-3	-
ASSFTSGGTDTQY	TRBV7-2	TRBD2
AWSAALTAF	TRBV30	-